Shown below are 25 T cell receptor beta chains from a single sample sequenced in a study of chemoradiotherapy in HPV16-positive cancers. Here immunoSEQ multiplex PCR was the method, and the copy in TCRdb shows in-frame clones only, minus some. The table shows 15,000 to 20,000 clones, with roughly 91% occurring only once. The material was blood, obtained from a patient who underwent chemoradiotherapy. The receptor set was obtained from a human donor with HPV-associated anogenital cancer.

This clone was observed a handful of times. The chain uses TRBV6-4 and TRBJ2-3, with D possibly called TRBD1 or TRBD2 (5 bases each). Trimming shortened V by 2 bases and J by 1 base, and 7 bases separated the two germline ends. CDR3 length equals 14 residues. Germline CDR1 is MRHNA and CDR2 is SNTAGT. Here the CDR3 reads CASSDVGGTDTQYF. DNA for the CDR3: TGTGCCAGCAGTGACGTGGGGGGCACAGATACGCAGTATTTT.

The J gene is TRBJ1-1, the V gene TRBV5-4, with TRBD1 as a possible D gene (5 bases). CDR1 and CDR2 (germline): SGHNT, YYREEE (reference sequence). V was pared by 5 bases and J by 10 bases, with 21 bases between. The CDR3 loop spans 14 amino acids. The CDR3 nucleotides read TGTGCCAGCAGTTCTAACCGGGACGGACTTATAGCTTTCTTT. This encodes CASSSNRDGLIAFF.

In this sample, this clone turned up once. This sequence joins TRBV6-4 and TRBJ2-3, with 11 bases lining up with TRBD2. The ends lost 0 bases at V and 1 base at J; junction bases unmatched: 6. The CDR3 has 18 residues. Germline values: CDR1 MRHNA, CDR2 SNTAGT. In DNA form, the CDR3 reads TGTGCCAGCAGTGACTCGACCTCGACTAGCGGGGGCACAGATACGCAGTATTTT. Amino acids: CASSDSTSTSGGTDTQYF.

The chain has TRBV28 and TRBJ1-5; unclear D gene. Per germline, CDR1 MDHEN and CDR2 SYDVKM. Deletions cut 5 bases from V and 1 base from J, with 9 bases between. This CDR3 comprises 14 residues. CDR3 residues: CASSPGVSNQPQHF. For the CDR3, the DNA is TGTGCCAGCAGTCCGGGCGTGAGCAATCAGCCCCAGCATTTT.

For the CDR3, the DNA is TGTGCCAGCAGTTTGACAGGACTCTATGGCTACACCTTC. It yields the protein CASSLTGLYGYTF. The chain couples TRBV28 to TRBJ1-2; D may be TRBD1 (6 bases). Trimming left V 3 bases short and J 4 bases short, with 9 bases between. The CDR3 totals 13 residues. In germline, CDR1 is MDHEN, CDR2 SYDVKM.

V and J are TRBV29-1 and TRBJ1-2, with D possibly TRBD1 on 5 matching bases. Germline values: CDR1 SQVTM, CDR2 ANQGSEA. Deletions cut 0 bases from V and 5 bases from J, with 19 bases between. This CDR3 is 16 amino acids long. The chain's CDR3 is CSVEEDPGEGRYGYTF. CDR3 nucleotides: TGCAGCGTTGAAGAAGACCCCGGGGAGGGGAGGTATGGCTACACCTTC. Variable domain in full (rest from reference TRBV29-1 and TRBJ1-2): SAVISQKPSRDICQRGTSLTIQCQVDSQVTMMFWYRQQPGQSLTLIATANQGSEATYESGFVIDKFPISRPNLTFSTLTVSNMSPEDSSIYLCSVEEDPGEGRYGYTFGSGTRLTVV.

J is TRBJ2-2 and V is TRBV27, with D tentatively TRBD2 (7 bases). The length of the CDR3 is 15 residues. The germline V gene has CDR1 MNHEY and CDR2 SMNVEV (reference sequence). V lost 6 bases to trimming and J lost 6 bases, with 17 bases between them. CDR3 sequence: CASSPRGGAPGELFF. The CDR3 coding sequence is TGTGCCAGCAGCCCTAGAGGGGGGGCCCCCGGGGAGCTGTTTTTT.

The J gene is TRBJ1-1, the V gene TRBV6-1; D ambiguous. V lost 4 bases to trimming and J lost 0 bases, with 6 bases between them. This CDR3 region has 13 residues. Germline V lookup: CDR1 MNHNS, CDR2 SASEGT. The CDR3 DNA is TGTGCCAGCAGTGTGACGGTGAACACTGAAGCTTTCTTT. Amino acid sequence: CASSVTVNTEAFF.

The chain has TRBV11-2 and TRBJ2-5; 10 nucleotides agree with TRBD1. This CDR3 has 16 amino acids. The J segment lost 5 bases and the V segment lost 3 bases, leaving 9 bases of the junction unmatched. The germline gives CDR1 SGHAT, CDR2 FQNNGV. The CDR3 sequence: CASSFTSGQGFETQYF. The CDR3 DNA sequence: TGTGCCAGCAGCTTCACCTCGGGACAGGGGTTCGAGACCCAGTACTTC.

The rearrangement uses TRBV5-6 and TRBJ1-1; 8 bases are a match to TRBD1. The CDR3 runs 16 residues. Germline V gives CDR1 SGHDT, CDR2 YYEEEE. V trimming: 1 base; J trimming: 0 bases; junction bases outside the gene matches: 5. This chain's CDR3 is CASSLTPTGVNTEAFF. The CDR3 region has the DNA TGTGCCAGCAGCTTGACCCCGACAGGGGTGAACACTGAAGCTTTCTTT.

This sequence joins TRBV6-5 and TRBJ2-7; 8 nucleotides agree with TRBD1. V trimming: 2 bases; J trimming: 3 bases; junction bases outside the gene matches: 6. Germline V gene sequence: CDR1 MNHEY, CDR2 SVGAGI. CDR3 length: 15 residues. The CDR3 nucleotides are TGTGCCAGCAGTTACCCCGGACAGGGAAACTACGAGCAGTACTTC. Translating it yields CASSYPGQGNYEQYF.

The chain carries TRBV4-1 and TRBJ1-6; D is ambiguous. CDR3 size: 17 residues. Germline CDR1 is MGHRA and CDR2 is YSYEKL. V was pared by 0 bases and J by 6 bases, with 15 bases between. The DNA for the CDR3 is TGCGCCAGCAGCCAAGATCTCCCGGGCACCGTTAATTCACCCCTCCACTTT. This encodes CASSQDLPGTVNSPLHF.

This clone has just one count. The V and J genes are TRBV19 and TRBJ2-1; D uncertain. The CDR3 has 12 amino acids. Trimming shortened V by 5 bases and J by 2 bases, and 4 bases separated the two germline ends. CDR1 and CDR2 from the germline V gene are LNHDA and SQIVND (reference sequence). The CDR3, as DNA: TGTGCCAGTAGTTCTCCCTACAATGAGCAGTTCTTC. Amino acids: CASSSPYNEQFF.

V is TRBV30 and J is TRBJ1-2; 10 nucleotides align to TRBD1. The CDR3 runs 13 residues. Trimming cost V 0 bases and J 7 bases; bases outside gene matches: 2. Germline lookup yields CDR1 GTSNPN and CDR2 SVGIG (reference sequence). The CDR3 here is CAWSVGQGGGYTF. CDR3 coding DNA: TGTGCCTGGAGTGTAGGACAGGGGGGTGGCTACACCTTC. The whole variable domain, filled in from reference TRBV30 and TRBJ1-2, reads SQTIHQWPATLVQPVGSPLSLECTVEGTSNPNLYWYRQAAGRGLQLLFYSVGIGQISSEVPQNLSASRPQDRQFILSSKKLLLSDSGFYLCAWSVGQGGGYTFGSGTRLTVV.

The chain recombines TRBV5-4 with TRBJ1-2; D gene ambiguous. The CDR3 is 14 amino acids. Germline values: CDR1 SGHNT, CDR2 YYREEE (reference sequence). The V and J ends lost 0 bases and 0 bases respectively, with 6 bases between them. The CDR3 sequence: CASSLDGTNYGYTF. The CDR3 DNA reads TGTGCCAGCAGCTTGGACGGTACTAACTATGGCTACACCTTC. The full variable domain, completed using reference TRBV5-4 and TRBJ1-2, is ETGVTQSPTHLIKTRGQQVTLRCSSQSGHNTVSWYQQALGQGPQFIFQYYREEENGRGNFPPRFSGLQFPNYSSELNVNALELDDSALYLCASSLDGTNYGYTFGSGTRLTVV.

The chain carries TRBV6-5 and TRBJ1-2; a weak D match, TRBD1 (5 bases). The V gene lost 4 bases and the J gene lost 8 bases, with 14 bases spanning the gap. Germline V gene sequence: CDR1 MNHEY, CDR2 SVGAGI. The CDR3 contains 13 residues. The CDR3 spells CASSSRVLGGYTF. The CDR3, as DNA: TGTGCCAGCAGTTCCAGGGTGTTGGGAGGCTACACCTTC.

The CDR3 protein is CASSQRTGVGTFF. In DNA form, the CDR3 reads TGTGCCAGCAGTCAAAGGACAGGGGTTGGGACTTTCTTT. V and J are TRBV28 and TRBJ1-1, with 9 bases identical to TRBD1. The CDR3 consists of 13 residues. The V segment lost 5 bases and the J segment 12 bases; nucleotides outside the gene matches: 10. Germline CDR1 is MDHEN and CDR2 is SYDVKM.

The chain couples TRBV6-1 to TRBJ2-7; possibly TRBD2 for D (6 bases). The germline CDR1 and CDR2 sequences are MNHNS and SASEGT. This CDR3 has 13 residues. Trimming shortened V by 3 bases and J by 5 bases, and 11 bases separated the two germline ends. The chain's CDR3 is CASSEQLANEQYF. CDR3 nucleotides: TGTGCCAGCAGTGAGCAACTAGCTAACGAGCAGTACTTC.

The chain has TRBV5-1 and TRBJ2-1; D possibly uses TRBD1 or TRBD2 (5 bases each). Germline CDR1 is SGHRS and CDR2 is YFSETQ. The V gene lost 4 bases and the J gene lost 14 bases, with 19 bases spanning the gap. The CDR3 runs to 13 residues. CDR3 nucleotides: TGCGCCAGCAGCGTGGCCGGGACCGAGAGGGAGTTCTTC. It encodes CASSVAGTEREFF.

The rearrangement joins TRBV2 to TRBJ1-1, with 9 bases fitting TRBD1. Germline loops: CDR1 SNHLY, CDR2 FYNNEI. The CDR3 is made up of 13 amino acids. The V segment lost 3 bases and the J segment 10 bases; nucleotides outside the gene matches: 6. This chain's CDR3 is CASSDGTGSVAFF. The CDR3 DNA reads TGTGCCAGCAGTGACGGGACAGGGAGTGTAGCTTTCTTT.

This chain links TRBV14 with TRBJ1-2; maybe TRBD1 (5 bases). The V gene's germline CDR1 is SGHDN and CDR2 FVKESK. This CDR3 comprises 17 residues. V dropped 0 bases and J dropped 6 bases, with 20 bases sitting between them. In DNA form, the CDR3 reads TGTGCCAGCAGCCAAGATTACAGTTCAGGGCGGAGGAATGGCTACACCTTC. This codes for CASSQDYSSGRRNGYTF.

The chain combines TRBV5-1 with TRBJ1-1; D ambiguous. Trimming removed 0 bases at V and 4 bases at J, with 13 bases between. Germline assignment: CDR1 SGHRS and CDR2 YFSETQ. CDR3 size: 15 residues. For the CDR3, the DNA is TGCGCCAGCAGCTTGGCCAGCGGGTCGGGCACTGAAGCTTTCTTT. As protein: CASSLASGSGTEAFF.

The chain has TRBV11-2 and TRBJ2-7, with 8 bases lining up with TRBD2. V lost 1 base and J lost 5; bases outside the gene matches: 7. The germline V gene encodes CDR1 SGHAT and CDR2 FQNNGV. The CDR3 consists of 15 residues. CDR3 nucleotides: TGTGCCAGCAGCTTAGGCCCACTAGCGGTCCACGAGCAGTACTTC. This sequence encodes CASSLGPLAVHEQYF.

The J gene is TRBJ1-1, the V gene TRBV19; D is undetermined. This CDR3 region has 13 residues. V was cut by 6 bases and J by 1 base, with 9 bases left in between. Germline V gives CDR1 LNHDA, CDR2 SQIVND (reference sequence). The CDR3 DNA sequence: TGTGCCAGTAGCAATACCGGGAACACTGAAGCTTTCTTT. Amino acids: CASSNTGNTEAFF.

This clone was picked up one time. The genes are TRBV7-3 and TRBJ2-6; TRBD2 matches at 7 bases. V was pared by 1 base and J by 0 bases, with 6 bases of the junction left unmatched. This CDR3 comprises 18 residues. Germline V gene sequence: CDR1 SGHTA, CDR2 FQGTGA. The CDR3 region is CASSLRSGVSSGANVLTF. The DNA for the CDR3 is TGTGCCAGCAGCTTAAGGAGCGGGGTCTCCTCTGGGGCCAACGTCCTGACTTTC.